This TCR beta chain was identified in a study of beta chain features in type 1 diabetes. The V gene lost 4 bases and the J gene lost 10 bases, with 13 bases spanning the gap. The CDR3 has 12 residues. The germline V gene has CDR1 SGHTA and CDR2 FQGNSA. Sorting with CD45RO/CCR7/CD25/CD127/CD95/CD27 yielded naive, central memory, regulatory and stem-like memory CD4+ cells. Expressed TCRB transcripts got sequenced, as all isolated RNA was reverse transcribed. The method was immunoSEQ multiplex PCR; TCRdb's version includes in-frame clones alone and lacks a portion of them. The table lists 620,000 or so clones, about a sixth of them singletons.

This sequence was found in a man aged 18 to 29 in good health. The sample consisted of naive CD4+ T cells from blood. V gene TRBV7-2 combines with J gene TRBJ1-1; D call uncertain. The CDR3 DNA follows: TGTGCCAGCAGCTCTCAGACTGAGATAGCTTTCTTT. Its protein product is CASSSQTEIAFF.